This T cell receptor beta chain emerged from a study of cytomegalovirus exposure and HLA in healthy donors. Study-wide results and caveats: Sequencing depth roughly uniform across donors was assumed in presence/absence analyses. A few CMV-associated chains proved CMV antigen-specific in vitro.

Germline V gene data show CDR1 as SNHLY and CDR2 as FYNNEI. This CDR3 comprises 14 residues. V dropped 5 bases and J dropped 8 bases, with 18 bases sitting between them. A remark on this clone: Its antigen is not known.

Researchers ran the PCR with 60 Vbeta and 13 Jbeta primers. Original processing notes: Unique TCR beta chains numbered around 75 million in a later analysis, with roughly 10 million shared. The protocol was immunoSEQ multiplex PCR, while the TCRdb copy is restricted to in-frame clones and leaves out a portion. V and J calls and clone size are copied from that table; D and trimming were computed from the DNA. The sample records a few hundred thousand clones, over 75% being singletons. At collection, donors were nominally healthy, but unrecorded immune exposures were probable. Material: PBMCs. The rearrangement joins TRBV2 to TRBJ1-2; D not resolved. This sequence originates from a man aged 18 to 29 in good health and CMV-seronegative. CDR3 bases: TGTGCCAGCAGTCTAAGCGGTCCGTTAACGGGCTACACCTTC. This codes for CASSLSGPLTGYTF.